This T cell receptor (beta chain) was sequenced in a study of radiotherapy plus CTLA-4 blockade in lung cancer listed by TCRdb under 2018. Broadly, across the study: Objective responses occurred in approximately 17% of enrolled patients, and about 30% achieved disease control.

The library was made by the immunoSEQ multiplex PCR assay. Held by TCRdb, this immuneACCESS table contains in-frame sequences only and omits some clones. Under half of the omission traces to an unresolved V gene where checked; the cause of the rest is unknown. Present in this sample are tens of thousands of clones, 71% of which were seen just once. About 3% of the sample goes to the ten largest clones. The CDR3 contains 15 residues, cysteine and phenylalanine counted. Of the read, only the CDR3 DNA is kept; its 45 bases are in frame from base 1. CDR1 is given as LNHNV and CDR2 as YYDKDF, both from the germline V gene (reference sequence). The junction carries 13 bases between V and J, which are trimmed by 4 bases and 2 bases respectively. Overall study outcomes, separate from this receptor: Increased serum interferon-beta after radiation, together with early dynamic changes in blood T cell clones, were reported to be the strongest predictors of response. After treatment with radiotherapy and ipilimumab, TCR clones that came from tumors expanded in the peripheral blood.

The study evaluated CTLA-4 blockade (ipilimumab) given together with focal radiation therapy in patients who had chemo-refractory metastatic non-small-cell lung cancer. A word on this clone: Its binding antigen is unknown. No quality values exist for individual bases; no much larger clone is one base distant.

The sequence came from a human donor with non-small cell lung cancer whose response to radiotherapy plus ipilimumab could not be evaluated. Sequencing used peripheral blood, obtained from a patient treated with radiotherapy plus ipilimumab. The rearranged segments are TRBV15 and TRBJ2-3; TRBD2 is a possible D gene, resting on 6 matching bases. The CDR3 is CATSTGSGDTDTQYF. The nucleotide sequence is TGTGCCACCAGCACAGGTAGCGGAGACACAGATACGCAGTATTTT.